The entry below describes one T cell receptor beta chain. Antigen unknown. In terms of origin and age, donors were healthy Caucasian individuals from Russia aged about 6 to 100. Each sample had at least 7 million PBMCs isolated. These data come from a study of blood T cells in healthy people across ages. Study-wide results and limits: Diversity estimates drawn from one million T cells were deemed underestimates.

The V gene's germline CDR1 is SGHTA and CDR2 FQGNSA. V was shortened by 5 bases and J by 1 base, with 11 bases between the two germline ends. The length of the CDR3 is 14 residues. A J-beta primer mix and a sample-barcoded 5' primer were used in a second PCR of about 6 to 12 cycles. With 12 random nucleotides, a template-switch adaptor tagged each individual cDNA molecule. TCRdb passed the 5' RACE reads through MiXCR, listing each CDR3 protein once. This sample has hundreds of thousands of distinct CDR3 sequences, with approximately 40% found just once. This TCR was recovered from a man older than 75 in good health. This sequence joins TRBV7-2 and TRBJ2-5; D is unclear. The specimen was blood. This CDR3 is CASSGWTVQETQYF. CDR3 sequence (DNA): TGTGCCAGCAGCGGATGGACGGTCCAAGAGACCCAGTACTTC.